This TCR beta chain was obtained from a study of metastatic and nonmetastatic thyroid tumors. About the study: A comparison of repertoires was made across blood and tumor or nodule tissue from malignant and benign thyroid patients. Study outcomes and limitations: Malignant tumors reportedly showed significantly higher TCR beta diversity than benign nodules in both blood and tumor.

Patients had received no treatment of any kind before thyroid surgery. Original data processing: It was from CDR3 differences across clinicopathological groups that a distant-metastasis classifier for papillary thyroid cancer was built. TCRdb re-processed the PCR reads through MiXCR. Clone size and V and J calls follow TCRdb, not the original study. This table has 25,000 to 35,000 clones, around 15% appearing once. In this sample, this clone turned up a few times. The antigen remains unidentified. Sequencing input: blood. The clonotype comes from a female donor with papillary thyroid cancer or a benign thyroid nodule (not recorded which). Some clones in this sample may be carry-over from other donors' samples.

CDR3 loop: CASRATTLGYYEQYF. CDR3 DNA: TGTGCCAGCAGAGCGACAACTCTCGGGTACTACGAGCAGTACTTC. The rearrangement uses TRBV6-1 and TRBJ2-7; no clear D gene. The V and J ends lost 6 bases and 3 bases respectively, with 18 bases between them. The CDR3 extends over 15 amino acids. CDR1 and CDR2 from the germline V gene are MNHNS and SASEGT.